This paragraph reports one T cell receptor (beta chain). This clonotype was counted a few times. Which antigen it targets is not known. There are no base qualities to consult, and no much larger clone falls within one base. The V end loses 4 bases and the J end loses 5 bases, and a stretch of 12 bases separates them. The cysteine opens and the phenylalanine closes a CDR3 of 13 amino acids. Only the CDR3 DNA stays, 39 bases, in frame from base 1. The data originate from a study of T-cell memory formation after mild COVID-19 (dated by TCRdb to the early 2020s). Looking at the study overall: Most TCR sequence clusters were specific to one of the two donors. Longitudinal TCRalpha and TCRbeta repertoire sequencing tracked T-cell clones expanding and contracting after mild COVID-19 in two donors. The cohort comprised two young, previously healthy adult volunteers, one female and one male.

Ficoll-Paque density gradient centrifugation was used to isolate PBMCs. The instrument given in TCRdb is Illumina NovaSeq 6000. TCRalpha and TCRbeta cDNA libraries were constructed by 5'RACE with constant-segment primers, with sample barcodes and unique molecular identifiers being introduced. RNA was extracted from every sample with Trizol reagent. Libraries were amplified in two PCR steps, with a second sample barcode and Illumina TruSeq adapters added in the second step. The libraries were sequenced on an Illumina NovaSeq using 2 x 150 bp paired-end reads. The published analysis was carried out like this. With migec v1.2.7, reads were demultiplexed and then collapsed into UMI-guided consensus sequences. Using mixcr v2.1.11, UMI consensuses were aligned to TRA and TRB V and J templates and then assembled into clonotypes. A clonotype was counted as expanded or contracted only when both edgeR and NoisET called the clonotype significant, with the noise models trained on biological replicates. edgeR calls used a false discovery rate-adjusted p below 0.01 and a log2 fold-change threshold of 1. As an exploratory analysis of dynamics, PCA with hierarchical clustering was applied to max-normalized trajectories of the 1000 most abundant clonotypes. The CD4 or CD8 phenotype of responding clones was assigned using the separately sequenced CD4+ and CD8+ repertoires. TCRdb itself trimmed the public reads at Q25 with fastp, ran MiXCR and retained productive beta chains. CDR3 protein sequences are deduplicated, and each keeps its most common genes and DNA. These V and J calls originate from TCRdb's pipeline instead of the authors' own analysis. The sample table contains fewer than 110,000 distinct CDR3 sequences; only one count was recorded for approximately 15% of them. The top ten hold 35% to 50% of the sample.

Findings and caveats that apply to the study as a whole: SARS-CoV-2 specificity of the second-wave clones peaking on day 37 was not confirmed. Clones that contracted from day 15 to 85 showed balanced CD4/CD8 phenotypes, whereas a second wave of clones that expanded from day 15 to 37 leaned towards CD4+. The detection of some responding clones in pre-infection memory suggests that pre-existing cross-reactive memory T cells joined the SARS-CoV-2 response. Only a couple of mild cases were covered in the study, and larger cohorts including severe cases with pre-infection samples were considered necessary. Contracting CD4+ clones were found mainly in CM and EM memory subsets, while CD8+ clones were enriched in EMRA.

The TCR sequence derives from a young man who had mild COVID-19 (a few samples of this study predate the infection). The sample titles of this study are shuffled in the database, so cell type and time point are left out; the donor was told from shared clones. In this chain, TRBV23-1 is recombined with TRBJ2-7; a tentative D match to TRBD1 spans 5 bases. TRBV23-1 belongs to the ORF category, with a function that is uncertain. Material for sequencing was PBMCs or a T cell subset sorted from them (not recorded which). The CDR3 amino acid sequence is: CASSRGRGHEQYF. The nucleotide sequence reads TGCGCCAGCAGTCGGGGAAGGGGCCACGAGCAGTACTTC.